This TCR beta chain came from a study of T cells in Graves' hyperthyroidism and ophthalmopathy. Regions amplified from RNA transcripts were the TCR beta CDR3 regions. HTBI primers drove first-round RT-PCR of the TCR CDR3. TCRdb redid the calling of the multiplex PCR reads with MiXCR, one entry per CDR3 protein. The sample consists of about 660,000 distinct CDR3 sequences, 45% of them appearing once. Specimen: peripheral blood or thyroid tissue (not recorded which). This receptor was taken from an adult man with Graves' disease, either hyperthyroidism or ophthalmopathy (not recorded which).

CDR3: CASSSQGVPKYGYTF. As DNA, the CDR3 is TGTGCCAGCTCTTCTCAGGGGGTCCCAAAATATGGCTACACCTTC. The V and J genes are TRBV12-3 or TRBV12-4 and TRBJ1-2, with 7 nucleotides matching TRBD1. This CDR3 contains 15 residues. The V and J ends lost 8 bases and 5 bases, in that order; junction bases with no gene match: 14.